The 25 T cell receptor beta chains below come from one sample, sequenced in a study of TIL therapy for anti-PD-1-resistant metastatic lung cancer. Specified time point: pre-treatment sample, taken before nivolumab and TIL therapy. Most excised metastases sampled were pleural nodules or supraclavicular lymph nodes. The libraries were made with immunoSEQ v3. Profiled with immunoSEQ multiplex PCR; TCRdb holds only in-frame clones, not every one. This sample has 95,000 or so clones, with approximately 65% found just once. This specimen consisted of tumor tissue, obtained at baseline. These TCRs come from a person aged 25 to 80 with non-small cell lung cancer.

The J gene is TRBJ1-2, the V gene TRBV27; D gene ambiguous. Between the trimmed V and J ends, which lost 0 bases and 6 bases, there was a span of 14 bases. Germline CDR1 reads MNHEY; CDR2 reads SMNVEV (reference sequence). The CDR3 sequence is 15 residues long. This CDR3 reads CASSLSVNTFHGYTF. In DNA form, the CDR3 reads TGTGCCAGCAGTTTATCTGTAAACACCTTCCATGGCTACACCTTC.

This sequence joins TRBV11-2 and TRBJ1-6; D is perhaps TRBD1 (6 bases). Per germline, CDR1 SGHAT and CDR2 FQNNGV. Trimming shortened V by 3 bases and J by 9 bases, and 21 bases separated the two germline ends. The CDR3 has 17 residues. The CDR3 nucleotides are TGTGCCAGCAGCTTTTCCGGCCAAACAGGGTACCGTTCACCCCTCCACTTT. It specifies CASSFSGQTGYRSPLHF. Together with reference TRBV11-2 and TRBJ1-6, the CDR3 gives the full variable domain: EAGVAQSPRYKIIEKRQSVAFWCNPISGHATLYWYQQILGQGPKLLIQFQNNGVVDDSQLPKDRFSAERLKGVDSTLKIQPAKLEDSAVYLCASSFSGQTGYRSPLHFGNGTRLTVT.

This clone appeared a few times. The chain recombines TRBV2 with TRBJ2-7, with 8 bases that match TRBD1. Germline CDR1 and CDR2: SNHLY and FYNNEI. This CDR3 has 15 amino acids. The V segment lost 3 bases and the J segment 6 bases; nucleotides outside the gene matches: 10. The CDR3 DNA sequence: TGTGCCAGCAGTGAGAGCCGACAGGGGCGGGCCGAGCAGTACTTC. Translating it yields CASSESRQGRAEQYF.

The chain uses TRBV2 and TRBJ2-1, with no clear D. The CDR3 is 11 amino acids. Deletions cut 5 bases from V and 6 bases from J, with 5 bases between. The germline gives CDR1 SNHLY, CDR2 FYNNEI. The chain's CDR3 is CASSTSNEQFF. DNA for the CDR3: TGTGCCAGCAGTACGAGCAATGAGCAGTTCTTC.

The J gene is TRBJ2-5, the V gene TRBV24-1; TRBD1 is a possible D gene (7 bases). There are 13 residues in the CDR3. Germline assignment: CDR1 KGHDR and CDR2 SFDVKD. V shed 7 bases and J shed 5 bases, with 13 bases lying between them. The CDR3 DNA follows: TGTGCCACCAGCCAGGGGGGTGTTGAGACCCAGTACTTC. It encodes CATSQGGVETQYF.

This chain links TRBV27 with TRBJ2-7; D unresolved. Between the trimmed V and J ends, which lost 0 bases and 2 bases, there was a span of 11 bases. This CDR3 comprises 15 residues. Germline-derived CDR1 and CDR2 are MNHEY and SMNVEV (reference sequence). CDR3 amino acids: CASSLSGTRTYEQYF. The CDR3 bases are TGTGCCAGCAGTTTATCCGGCACGAGGACCTACGAGCAGTACTTC.

The V gene is TRBV4-1, the J gene TRBJ2-5; D is ambiguous. Trimming cost V 4 bases and J 4 bases, with 13 bases left between them. The length of the CDR3 is 14 residues. Germline V lookup: CDR1 MGHRA, CDR2 YSYEKL. In nucleotides, the CDR3 is TGCGCCAGCAGCCCCCACCAGACGCCAGAGACCCAGTACTTC. It encodes CASSPHQTPETQYF.

The genes are TRBV6-5 and TRBJ1-2; TRBD1 matches 7 bases. The J segment lost 7 bases and the V segment lost 7 bases, leaving 6 bases of the junction unmatched. CDR3 length: 12 amino acids. CDR1 is MNHEY and CDR2 is SVGAGI in the germline V gene. CDR3 nucleotides: TGTGCCAGCAAGGGGGACAGCGGTGGCTACACCTTC. Translated: CASKGDSGGYTF.

The CDR3 loop is CASSVVGSGGVGEQFF. CDR3 DNA sequence: TGTGCCAGCAGCGTAGTCGGTAGCGGGGGGGTTGGTGAGCAGTTCTTC. The J gene is TRBJ2-1, the V gene TRBV9; 11 bases are a match to TRBD2. This CDR3 is 16 amino acids long. After removal of 0 bases from V and 9 bases from J, the junction contained 8 bases not matched to a gene. Germline-derived CDR1 and CDR2 are SGDLS and YYNGEE.

This chain connects TRBV3-1 (or the pseudogene TRBV3-2) to TRBJ2-2, with D unclear. V dropped 2 bases and J dropped 4 bases, with 5 bases sitting between them. The germline gives CDR1 LGHDT, CDR2 YNNKEL (reference sequence). This CDR3 has 13 residues. CDR3 sequence (DNA): TGTGCCAGCAGCCAACTCGTCACCGGGGAGCTGTTTTTT. It codes for CASSQLVTGELFF.

V usage is TRBV27 and J usage is TRBJ2-2, with unresolved D. V lost 5 bases and J 3 bases, leaving 7 bases between the germline ends. The V gene's germline CDR1 is MNHEY and CDR2 SMNVEV (reference sequence). The CDR3 length is 13 residues. CDR3 residues: CASSIFDTGELFF. CDR3 nucleotides: TGTGCCAGCAGTATCTTTGACACCGGGGAGCTGTTTTTT.

The chain uses TRBV20-1 and TRBJ2-2; 7 nucleotides align to TRBD2. V lost 3 bases and J lost 6; bases outside the gene matches: 10. The CDR3 is 15 amino acids. Germline V gives CDR1 DFQATT, CDR2 SNEGSKA (reference sequence). The CDR3 region has the DNA TGCAGTGCTAGTGGCTGGGACTACACGCCCGGGGAGCTGTTTTTT. As protein: CSASGWDYTPGELFF.

In this sample, this clone turned up a few times. The V call is TRBV28, the J call TRBJ1-4; D gene unclear. Germline values: CDR1 MDHEN, CDR2 SYDVKM. This CDR3 has 16 amino acids. Trimming shortened V by 3 bases and J by 3 bases, and 14 bases separated the two germline ends. As DNA, the CDR3 is TGTGCCAGCAGTTTCTTGTGGGCCGGGGCTAATGAAAAACTGTTTTTT. This encodes CASSFLWAGANEKLFF.

The chain uses TRBV24-1 and TRBJ1-1; D gene unclear. The CDR3 has 13 amino acids. The germline gives CDR1 KGHDR, CDR2 SFDVKD. Trimming left V 4 bases short and J 3 bases short, with 8 bases between. This CDR3 reads CATSESAYTEAFF. The CDR3 DNA is TGTGCCACCAGTGAGTCGGCTTACACTGAAGCTTTCTTT.

V usage is TRBV19 and J usage is TRBJ2-5, with TRBD1 identical over 9 bases. Trimming cost V 6 bases and J 5 bases; bases outside gene matches: 10. Germline V gene data show CDR1 as LNHDA and CDR2 as SQIVND (reference sequence). CDR3 size: 15 residues. The CDR3 DNA sequence: TGTGCCAGTAGGGCAACAGGGGGCGCATGGGAGACCCAGTACTTC. The encoded protein is CASRATGGAWETQYF.

The table lists this clone with a few counts. The genes are TRBV7-9 and TRBJ2-5, with TRBD2 matching over 8 bases. The trim removed 5 bases at V and 4 bases at J, leaving 6 bases unmatched. CDR1 and CDR2 from the germline V gene are SEHNR and FQNEAQ (reference sequence). This CDR3 has 14 residues. CDR3: CASSVFGGAETQYF. For the CDR3, the DNA is TGTGCCAGCAGCGTCTTCGGGGGGGCAGAGACCCAGTACTTC.

V and J are TRBV19 and TRBJ1-3; TRBD1 matches at 7 bases. The ends lost 3 bases at V and 0 bases at J; junction bases unmatched: 23. Germline V lookup: CDR1 LNHDA, CDR2 SQIVND (reference sequence). This CDR3 contains 22 residues. CDR3 sequence reads: CASSIVLSFRGQSKFSGNTIYF. CDR3 sequence (DNA): TGTGCCAGTAGTATTGTATTGTCTTTCAGGGGACAGTCAAAATTCTCTGGAAACACCATATATTTT.

V gene TRBV24-1 combines with J gene TRBJ2-1, with TRBD2 matching over 13 bases. CDR3 length: 17 amino acids. In germline, CDR1 is KGHDR, CDR2 SFDVKD. V lost 5 bases, J lost 4 bases, and 7 bases stayed unmatched. CDR3 sequence reads: CATSATSGRRRYNEQFF. In DNA, the CDR3 is TGTGCCACCAGTGCGACTAGCGGGAGGCGCAGGTACAATGAGCAGTTCTTC.

This sequence joins TRBV5-1 and TRBJ2-5; the match to TRBD2 covers 9 bases. Per germline, CDR1 SGHRS and CDR2 YFSETQ. This CDR3 is built from 16 residues. V trimming: 1 base; J trimming: 3 bases; junction bases outside the gene matches: 7. The CDR3 is CASSLYGTSFEETQYF. DNA of the CDR3: TGCGCCAGCAGCTTGTATGGGACTAGCTTTGAAGAGACCCAGTACTTC.

The chain couples TRBV30 to TRBJ2-5; D might be TRBD1 (6 bases). Germline V gene data show CDR1 as GTSNPN and CDR2 as SVGIG (reference sequence). Trimming cost V 4 bases and J 1 base, with 13 bases left between them. The CDR3 totals 14 residues. The CDR3 protein is CAWKTQGIQETQYF. DNA of the CDR3: TGTGCCTGGAAGACACAGGGTATCCAAGAGACCCAGTACTTC. The full variable domain, with the rest looked up from reference TRBV30 and TRBJ2-5, is SQTIHQWPATLVQPVGSPLSLECTVEGTSNPNLYWYRQAAGRGLQLLFYSVGIGQISSEVPQNLSASRPQDRQFILSSKKLLLSDSGFYLCAWKTQGIQETQYFGPGTRLLVL.

V usage is TRBV15 and J usage is TRBJ2-7; TRBD2 might be the D (7 bases). Trimming pared 0 bases from V and 1 base from J, leaving 10 bases between. Germline-derived CDR1 and CDR2 are LNHNV and YYDKDF (reference sequence). The CDR3 extends over 15 amino acids. The CDR3 here is CATSRDGGASYEQYF. CDR3 nucleotides: TGTGCCACCAGCAGAGATGGGGGGGCATCCTACGAGCAGTACTTC.

This clone occurred once. This chain uses TRBV2 with TRBJ2-3, with TRBD2 matching over 8 bases. Germline V gene lookup returns CDR1 SNHLY and CDR2 FYNNEI. This CDR3 spans 16 amino acids. J was trimmed by 4 bases and V by 6 bases; bases with no gene match: 12. The CDR3 DNA follows: TGTGCCAGCAGCGTCCACGGAGCGGGGGTCTCAGATACGCAGTATTTT. Translation gives CASSVHGAGVSDTQYF.

Of note for this clone: The sample has other DNA sequences that encode this CDR3 too. The chain carries TRBV5-6 and TRBJ1-3; no clear D gene. V gave up 0 bases and J gave up 2 bases, with 6 bases separating them. Germline CDR1 is SGHDT and CDR2 is YYEEEE. The length of the CDR3 is 14 residues. In nucleotides, the CDR3 is TGTGCCAGCAGCTTGGGGCAGGCTGGAAACACCATATATTTT. Its protein product is CASSLGQAGNTIYF.

The CDR3 nucleotides are TGTGCCAGTAGTTTCGGACTAGCGGGAGGCAACGAGCAGTACTTC. Its translation: CASSFGLAGGNEQYF. This chain connects TRBV19 to TRBJ2-7; 14 bases match TRBD2. V dropped 5 bases and J dropped 5; count of bases not matched to a gene: 5. The CDR3 is 15 residues long. Germline assignment: CDR1 LNHDA and CDR2 SQIVND (reference sequence).

This sequence joins TRBV10-3 and TRBJ2-7; perhaps TRBD1 as D (6 bases). V lost 6 bases, J lost 3 bases, and 6 bases lay in between. Germline V gene lookup returns CDR1 ENHRY and CDR2 SYGVKD. The CDR3 has 11 residues. As DNA, the CDR3 is TGTGCCATCAGACAGGGCTACGAGCAGTACTTC. This encodes CAIRQGYEQYF.